These 28 T cell receptor beta chains originate from one sample sequenced in a study of cytotoxic CD8 clonotypes in ibrutinib-treated CLL. Assay: immunoSEQ multiplex PCR; the TCRdb copy retains only in-frame clones and omits some. The sample holds about 200,000 clones, approximately 70% seen once. The starting material was PBMCs, obtained after 12 months of ibrutinib treatment. These receptors were taken from a human donor with chronic lymphocytic leukemia.

The chain couples TRBV5-6 to TRBJ2-2; D not certain. V shed 2 bases and J shed 0 bases, with 8 bases lying between them. The germline gives CDR1 SGHDT, CDR2 YYEEEE. CDR3 size: 15 residues. The CDR3 DNA reads as TGTGCCAGCAGCTTCGACACCGCGAACACCGGGGAGCTGTTTTTT. This sequence encodes CASSFDTANTGELFF.

This clone was observed a few times. V usage is TRBV4-2 and J usage is TRBJ2-5, with 11 bases identical to TRBD2. Losses at the gene ends were 4 bases for V and 4 bases for J; bases not matched to a gene: 11. This CDR3 is built from 17 residues. The germline V gene encodes CDR1 LGHNA and CDR2 YNFKEQ. In nucleotides, the CDR3 is TGTGCCAGCAGCCCCTATAGCGGGAGGGCGGAGTTAGAGACCCAGTACTTC. This encodes CASSPYSGRAELETQYF.

The CDR3 DNA sequence: TGTGCCAGCAGTTACTCGCCAATTGGGGACCAATACGAGCAGTACTTC. It specifies CASSYSPIGDQYEQYF. This sequence joins TRBV6-5 and TRBJ2-7; D assignment may be TRBD1 or TRBD2 (5 bases each). The length of the CDR3 is 16 residues. V dropped 0 bases and J dropped 4 bases, with 16 bases sitting between them. The germline V gene has CDR1 MNHEY and CDR2 SVGAGI.

This clone has more than one count but fewer than ten. J is TRBJ1-1 and V is TRBV4-2; D possibly corresponds to TRBD1 (5 bases). The CDR3 has 13 residues. The V gene's germline CDR1 is LGHNA and CDR2 YNFKEQ. Trimming removed 5 bases from V and 2 bases from J, with 9 bases in between. Here the CDR3 DNA reads TGTGCCAGCAGCTACGACAGTAACACTGAAGCTTTCTTT. Translated, it gives CASSYDSNTEAFF.

With regard to this clone: One end of the junction does not line up with germline, which may come from a read error. The gene calls are TRBV6-1 and TRBJ1-2; tentatively, D is TRBD1 (5 bases). The CDR3 runs to 14 residues. Looked up from germline, CDR1 is MNHNS and CDR2 is SASEGT. CDR3 sequence (DNA): TGTGCCAGCAGGAGGGATCGGGGCCCCTATGGCTACAACTTC. Amino acids: CASRRDRGPYGYNF.

This clone has more than one count but fewer than ten. In DNA, the CDR3 is TGTGCCAGCAGTTCACAGACAGGGGCCCTTTATGGCTACACCTTC. Its protein product is CASSSQTGALYGYTF. V is TRBV6-5 and J is TRBJ1-2; 8 bases fit TRBD1. The junction had 9 bases not matched to a gene; V was cut back by 4 bases and J by 5 bases. Looked up from germline, CDR1 is MNHEY and CDR2 is SVGAGI. The CDR3 has 15 residues.

This rearrangement joins TRBV5-8 to TRBJ1-2; 7 bases agree with TRBD1. The CDR3 totals 12 residues. Trimming at V came to 5 bases and at J to 4 bases, leaving 2 bases not matched to a gene. Per the germline V gene, CDR1 is SGHTS and CDR2 is YDEGEE. The CDR3, as DNA: TGTGCCAGCAGGCGGACAGGCTATGGCTACACCTTC. It encodes CASRRTGYGYTF.

V gene TRBV28 combines with J gene TRBJ2-4; 7 nucleotides align to TRBD1. This CDR3 has 11 residues. With 5 bases clipped from V and 8 bases from J, the junction kept 0 bases outside the gene matches. Per the germline V gene, CDR1 is MDHEN and CDR2 is SYDVKM. DNA for the CDR3: TGTGCCAGCAGTGACAGGGACATTCAGTACTTC. As protein: CASSDRDIQYF.

The chain links TRBV2 to TRBJ2-7; no definite D call. The V end was cut by 7 bases, the J end by 4 bases, with 11 bases between. The CDR3 consists of 12 residues. Germline CDR1 reads SNHLY; CDR2 reads FYNNEI. For the CDR3, the DNA is TGTGCCAGCACCTTAACGGAGTACGAGCAGTACTTC. Translation: CASTLTEYEQYF.

This clone was counted ten times or more. The chain is built from TRBV4-3 and TRBJ2-1; D is undetermined. Germline CDR1 reads LGHNA; CDR2 reads YSLEER. The V end lost 4 bases, the J end lost 7 bases, and 8 bases lay between the germline ends. The CDR3 has 12 residues. CDR3 in amino acids: CASSPTGNEQFF. The CDR3 DNA sequence: TGCGCCAGCAGCCCCACGGGTAATGAGCAGTTCTTC.

This clone was found once. This rearrangement joins TRBV9 to TRBJ1-5, with D possibly matching TRBD1 (6 bases). Deletions cut 10 bases from V and 2 bases from J, with 10 bases between. CDR3 size: 12 residues. CDR1 SGDLS and CDR2 YYNGEE come from the germline V gene. The DNA for the CDR3 is TGTGCCGAAAGACAGGGCAATCAGCCCCAGCATTTT. Translation gives CAERQGNQPQHF.

The CDR3 sequence is CASSVTEDSYTF. CDR3 nucleotides: TGTGCCAGCAGCGTAACAGAGGACAGCTACACCTTC. V usage is TRBV2 and J usage is TRBJ1-2; tentatively, D is TRBD1 (5 bases). This CDR3 is built from 12 residues. Germline CDR1 is SNHLY and CDR2 is FYNNEI. V was cut by 6 bases and J by 9 bases, with 14 bases left in between.

The rearrangement uses TRBV25-1 and TRBJ1-2; D remains unclear. The ends were cut back, 1 base at V and 1 base at J, with 10 bases in the middle. The CDR3 covers 15 residues. CDR1 is MGHDK and CDR2 is SYGVNS in the germline V gene. The CDR3 here is CASSEWGGINYGYTF. CDR3 sequence (DNA): TGTGCCAGCAGTGAATGGGGTGGCATTAACTATGGCTACACCTTC.

The chain couples TRBV12-5 to TRBJ1-1; no clear D gene. V was cut by 6 bases and J by 0 bases, with 8 bases left in between. Germline loops: CDR1 LGHNT, CDR2 FRNRAP. This CDR3 is 13 amino acids long. CDR3 residues: CASGLTLNTEAFF. As DNA, the CDR3 is TGTGCTAGTGGGTTGACTCTGAACACTGAAGCTTTCTTT.

The V gene is TRBV5-8, the J gene TRBJ1-5; D is ambiguous. CDR1 is SGHTS and CDR2 is YDEGEE in the germline V gene. This CDR3 region has 11 residues. Trimming took off 0 bases at V and 11 bases at J, with 6 bases between the two ends. The CDR3 protein is CASSLGQSQHF. In DNA, the CDR3 is TGTGCCAGCAGCTTGGGGCAGTCCCAGCATTTT.

This clone was seen a few times. V and J are TRBV5-4 and TRBJ1-2, with 8 positions matching TRBD1. The V gene end was trimmed by 5 bases and the J gene end by 9 bases; junction bases not matched to a gene: 6. The V gene's germline CDR1 is SGHNT and CDR2 YYREEE (reference sequence). This CDR3 is 12 amino acids long. The CDR3 coding sequence is TGTGCCAGCAGGCCCGGGACAGGAAGCTACACCTTC. Translation gives CASRPGTGSYTF.

This sequence joins TRBV10-3 and TRBJ2-7, with unresolved D. The CDR3 loop spans 13 amino acids. The germline V gene has CDR1 ENHRY and CDR2 SYGVKD. Trimming shortened V by 3 bases and J by 2 bases, and 8 bases separated the two germline ends. The chain's CDR3 is CAISEAGAYEQYF. DNA of the CDR3: TGTGCCATCAGTGAAGCTGGGGCCTACGAGCAGTACTTC.

This rearrangement joins TRBV18 to TRBJ1-5; D gene unclear. V was trimmed by 4 bases and J by 5 bases, leaving 9 bases between them. Germline CDR1 KGHSH, CDR2 LQKENI. The CDR3 loop spans 13 amino acids. The CDR3, as DNA: TGTGCCAGCTCACGGGCGGAGTATCAGCCCCAGCATTTT. Its translation: CASSRAEYQPQHF.

J is TRBJ2-1 and V is TRBV6-6; D ambiguous. The ends were cut back, 4 bases at V and 0 bases at J, with 4 bases in the middle. The germline gives CDR1 MNHNY, CDR2 SVGAGI (reference sequence). This CDR3 is built from 13 residues. The CDR3 loop reads CASSSPSYNEQFF. As DNA, the CDR3 is TGTGCCAGCAGTTCCCCCTCCTACAATGAGCAGTTCTTC.

This clone was observed a few times. The chain uses TRBV11-2 and TRBJ2-3; 13 bases fit TRBD2. This CDR3 is built from 14 residues. Germline-derived CDR1 and CDR2 are SGHAT and FQNNGV. V shed 7 bases, J shed 9 bases, and the junction held 7 bases outside the gene matches. CDR3 in DNA: TGTGCCAGCATCCCGGGGACTAGCGGGAACACGCAGTATTTT. This sequence encodes CASIPGTSGNTQYF.

V gene TRBV7-9 combines with J gene TRBJ1-5; 7 nucleotides agree with TRBD1. CDR1 and CDR2 from the germline V gene are SEHNR and FQNEAQ (reference sequence). The CDR3 totals 12 residues. The V segment lost 0 bases and the J segment 11 bases; nucleotides outside the gene matches: 1. The DNA of the CDR3 is TGTGCCAGCAGCTTAGCCAGGGGGACCCAGCATTTT. It codes for CASSLARGTQHF.

The genes are TRBV9 and TRBJ2-7, with 9 bases that match TRBD1. This CDR3 contains 15 residues. The germline V gene encodes CDR1 SGDLS and CDR2 YYNGEE. V trimming: 0 bases; J trimming: 5 bases; junction bases outside the gene matches: 6. DNA for the CDR3: TGTGCCAGCAGCGTAGGAACAGGGGGCAGGGACGAGCAGTACTTC. It specifies CASSVGTGGRDEQYF.

The CDR3 DNA reads TGTGCCAGCAGCCTCCCGAACACTGAAGCTTTCTTT. Translated, it gives CASSLPNTEAFF. The chain is built from TRBV27 and TRBJ1-1, with D unresolved. The germline CDR1 and CDR2 sequences are MNHEY and SMNVEV (reference sequence). V was pared by 6 bases and J by 1 base, with 6 bases between. The CDR3 sequence is 12 residues long.

This clone was found once. The V and J genes are TRBV9 and TRBJ2-1, with 10 positions matching TRBD2. From germline, CDR1 is SGDLS and CDR2 YYNGEE. This CDR3 has 20 residues. V trimming: 0 bases; J trimming: 0 bases; junction bases outside the gene matches: 12. CDR3 sequence (DNA): TGTGCCAGCAGCGTAGAGGGACAGCGGGAGGGCCGAAGCTCCTACAATGAGCAGTTCTTC. Translated, it gives CASSVEGQREGRSSYNEQFF. The full variable domain, its missing parts supplied by reference TRBV9 and TRBJ2-1, is DSGVTQTPKHLITATGQRVTLRCSPRSGDLSVYWYQQSLDQGLQFLIQYYNGEERAKGNILERFSAQQFPDLHSELNLSSLELGDSALYFCASSVEGQREGRSSYNEQFFGPGTRLTVL.

This sequence joins TRBV27 and TRBJ1-1; 10 bases match TRBD1. V lost 4 bases to trimming and J lost 5 bases; unmatched junction nucleotides: 7. The CDR3 is 15 amino acids. Germline CDR1 MNHEY, CDR2 SMNVEV (reference sequence). CDR3 residues: CASSSPRTGGTEAFF. In DNA, the CDR3 is TGTGCCAGCAGTTCCCCCCGGACAGGGGGGACTGAAGCTTTCTTT.

The chain joins TRBV28 to TRBJ1-1; D unclear. The CDR3 extends over 15 amino acids. CDR1 is MDHEN and CDR2 is SYDVKM in the germline V gene. V dropped 4 bases and J dropped 4 bases, with 16 bases sitting between them. CDR3 in DNA: TGTGCCAGCAGTTCCCCGACACAGTCTAGCACTGAAGCTTTCTTT. It translates to CASSSPTQSSTEAFF. The full variable domain, its missing parts supplied by reference TRBV28 and TRBJ1-1, is DVKVTQSSRYLVKRTGEKVFLECVQDMDHENMFWYRQDPGLGLRLIYFSYDVKMKEKGDIPEGYSVSREKKERFSLILESASTNQTSMYLCASSSPTQSSTEAFFGQGTRLTVV.

This chain links TRBV27 with TRBJ1-2; no clear D. V was shortened by 1 base and J by 4 bases, with 16 bases between the two germline ends. Germline V gene lookup returns CDR1 MNHEY and CDR2 SMNVEV (reference sequence). The CDR3 is 16 residues long. The CDR3 loop reads CASSLWNGGRVYGYTF. The CDR3 coding sequence is TGTGCCAGCAGTTTATGGAACGGAGGGCGGGTCTATGGCTACACCTTC.

The table lists this clone with a count of one. The rearrangement uses TRBV6-6 and TRBJ2-3; 8 nucleotides line up with TRBD2. With V trimmed by 7 bases and J by 4 bases, 10 bases remained unmatched. Germline CDR1 and CDR2: MNHNY and SVGAGI (reference sequence). The CDR3 has 15 residues. The CDR3 reads CASTPGGVGADTQYF. CDR3 in DNA: TGTGCCAGCACCCCCGGGGGGGTTGGCGCAGATACGCAGTATTTT.